This is a list of T cell receptor beta chains from one sample in a study of control samples from healthy donors and cancer patients. TCRdb keeps only in-frame clones here, not all; method: immunoSEQ multiplex PCR. The sample shows roughly 55,000 clones, roughly 95% of them seen only once. Source material: blood. These receptors were collected from a woman in her late teens or twenties in good health. The CDR3 runs from the conserved cysteine through the conserved F or W. A D gene is named only where the DNA matches it firmly. Not every row has a clone size; where given, it reads once, few, many or a size class.

j_call,v_call,d_call,clone_size,cdr3_nt,cdr3_aa
TRBJ1-6,TRBV9,TRBD1,NA,TGTGCCAGCAGCGGCTCTCGGTCGACAGGGGGCTATTCACCCCTCCACTTT,CASSGSRSTGGYSPLHF
TRBJ2-7,TRBV6-5,NA,NA,TGTGCCAGCTCGAGGAGCTCCTACGAGCAGTACTTC,CASSRSSYEQYF
TRBJ2-5,TRBV5-1,TRBD2,NA,TGCGCCAGCAGCTTGGGCTTTTCTACTAGCGGGGGCCGAGAGACCCAGTACTTC,CASSLGFSTSGGRETQYF
TRBJ2-2,TRBV10-1,NA,NA,TGCGCCAGCAGCAAACAGGGGAACACCGGGGAGCTGTTTTTT,CASSKQGNTGELFF
TRBJ1-2,TRBV7-9,NA,NA,TGTGCCAGCAGCTCCACAACTGGACGGATCTATGGCTACACCTTC,CASSSTTGRIYGYTF
TRBJ2-5,TRBV7-8,NA,NA,TGTGCCAGCAGCTTAGAGACCCGGGCCGTGCACTCGGGAGAGACCCAGTACTTC,CASSLETRAVHSGETQYF
TRBJ2-5,TRBV5-4,TRBD1,NA,TGTGCCAGCAGCTTGGGAGGGACAGGGGGGTTAGAGACCCAGTACTTC,CASSLGGTGGLETQYF
TRBJ1-1,TRBV12-3/TRBV12-4,NA,NA,TGTGCCAGCAGTTTCCAGTGGGCTGAAGCTTTCTTT,CASSFQWAEAFF
TRBJ1-2,TRBV5-4,NA,NA,TGTGCCAGCAGCTTGGACGGAGGGGTGAGCTATGGCTACACCTTC,CASSLDGGVSYGYTF
TRBJ2-7,TRBV9,TRBD2,NA,TGTGCCAGCAGCGTAGGCGGTAGCGGGGGGCTCGGGATGTCCGAGCAGTACTTC,CASSVGGSGGLGMSEQYF
TRBJ1-3,TRBV27,NA,once,TGTGCCAGCAGTTCGTTGTTAGGGCCTGGAAACACCATATATTTT,CASSSLLGPGNTIYF
TRBJ1-1,TRBV7-7,NA,NA,TGTGCCAGCAGCCCCGCGGGTCTCACTGAAGCTTTCTTT,CASSPAGLTEAFF
TRBJ1-1,TRBV28,NA,NA,TGTGCCAGTCAAAATAGGCAGGGCACTGAAGCTTTCTTT,CASQNRQGTEAFF
TRBJ1-2,TRBV7-9,TRBD1,NA,TGTGCCAGCAGCTCCACAGGGGTGGATGGCTACACCTTC,CASSSTGVDGYTF
TRBJ2-3,TRBV5-4,NA,NA,TGTGCCAGCAGCTTGGAAGTTGGGCGGCGGTCCACAGATACGCAGTATTTT,CASSLEVGRRSTDTQYF
TRBJ1-2,TRBV19,TRBD1,NA,TGTGCCAGTAGTATAGACCTCCCCGGGACAGCTATCTATGGCTACACCTTC,CASSIDLPGTAIYGYTF
TRBJ1-2,TRBV14,NA,once,TGTGCCAGCAGCCAAGATACCAGGGTGTATGGCTACACCTTC,CASSQDTRVYGYTF
TRBJ1-1,TRBV4-1,TRBD1,NA,TGCGCCAGCAGCCAGAACAGGGGCATAGCTGAAGCTTTCTTT,CASSQNRGIAEAFF
TRBJ1-6,TRBV5-1,NA,NA,TGCGCCAGCAGCTCAGACAGTGACTATTCACCCCTCCACTTT,CASSSDSDYSPLHF
TRBJ1-6,TRBV6-6,NA,NA,TGTGCCAGCAGTTACCCCGAAGGGAGTAATTCACCCCTCCACTTT,CASSYPEGSNSPLHF
TRBJ2-3,TRBV27,NA,NA,TGTGCCAGCAGTTTAGACCCCCCTTGGGGCAGGGGCATTGCAGATACGCAGTATTTT,CASSLDPPWGRGIADTQYF
TRBJ1-6,TRBV6-6,TRBD1,NA,TGTGCCAGCAGTGAGCCGTTGGACAGGGGATCACCCCTCCACTTT,CASSEPLDRGSPLHF
TRBJ2-5,TRBV18,NA,NA,TGTGCCAGCTCACCACCGGAACAAGAGACCCAGTACTTC,CASSPPEQETQYF
TRBJ1-5,TRBV6-1,NA,NA,TGTGCCAGCAGTGAATACCCAGGGTTGGATCAGCCCCAGCATTTT,CASSEYPGLDQPQHF
TRBJ1-2,TRBV6-5,TRBD1,NA,TGTGCCAGCAGCACCCTGACAGGGTATGGCTACACCTTC,CASSTLTGYGYTF
TRBJ2-3,TRBV7-2,TRBD2,NA,TGTGCCAGCAGCTTGCTCCCCACGGGACTAGACTCTAGCACAGATACGCAGTATTTT,CASSLLPTGLDSSTDTQYF
TRBJ2-1,TRBV2,TRBD2,NA,TGTGCCAGCTCTCCGACTAGCGGGGAGGGGTATGAGCAGTTCTTC,CASSPTSGEGYEQFF
TRBJ1-1,TRBV7-3,NA,NA,TGTGCCAGCAGCCCCGACAGCAGTCGGATTGCTGAAGCTTTCTTT,CASSPDSSRIAEAFF
TRBJ1-3,TRBV5-1,TRBD1,NA,TGCGCCAGCAGCTCCGGACAGGTTAACTCTGGAAACACCATATATTTT,CASSSGQVNSGNTIYF
TRBJ1-3,TRBV14,NA,NA,TGTGCCAGCAGCCAAGATCGGATAAACACCATATATTTT,CASSQDRINTIYF
TRBJ1-3,TRBV12-3/TRBV12-4,NA,NA,TGTGCCAGCAGTTTATCGGGAAACACCATATATTTT,CASSLSGNTIYF
TRBJ2-7,TRBV4-3,TRBD1,NA,TGCGCCAGCAGCCAAGGACAGGGCTCCTACGAGCAGTACTTC,CASSQGQGSYEQYF
TRBJ2-2,TRBV3-1/TRBV3-2,NA,NA,TGTGCCAGCAGCCATGGGGGACGAGTAACCGGGGAGCTGTTTTTT,CASSHGGRVTGELFF
TRBJ2-3,TRBV24-1,TRBD2,NA,TGTGCCACCAGTGACCCCGGGACTAGCGGGGGCACAGATACGCAGTATTTT,CATSDPGTSGGTDTQYF
TRBJ2-1,TRBV4-1,NA,NA,TGCGCCAGCAGCCATTTTACAGGGCAAACCTACAATGAGCAGTTCTTC,CASSHFTGQTYNEQFF
TRBJ1-4,TRBV4-3,NA,NA,TGCGCCAGCAGCCAAGGGGGGGGTGAAAAACTGTTTTTT,CASSQGGGEKLFF
TRBJ2-7,TRBV4-1,NA,NA,TGCGCCAGCAGCCGGAATCTAGAGGCCTACGAGCAGTACTTC,CASSRNLEAYEQYF
TRBJ1-6,TRBV5-4,NA,NA,TGTGCCACCTCCTCGGGGGCTCGCTCCTATAATTCACCCCTCCACTTT,CATSSGARSYNSPLHF
TRBJ1-1,TRBV30,NA,NA,TGTGCCTGGGGCGTAGGTACTGAAGCTTTCTTT,CAWGVGTEAFF
TRBJ1-3,TRBV19,NA,NA,TGTGCCAGTAGCGGGACCTTAATTCGGAATAGGGGATCTGGAAACACCATATATTTT,CASSGTLIRNRGSGNTIYF
TRBJ2-3,TRBV7-2,NA,NA,TGTGCCAGCAGCTTAGACGGTTCTAGCACAGATACGCAGTATTTT,CASSLDGSSTDTQYF
TRBJ2-3,TRBV7-3,NA,NA,TGTGCCAGCAGCTTAGACGGGTCCCACACAGATACGCAGTATTTT,CASSLDGSHTDTQYF
TRBJ2-5,TRBV16,TRBD2,NA,TGTGCCAGCAGCCAAAGGACTAGCCTAGAGACCCAGTACTTC,CASSQRTSLETQYF
TRBJ1-1,TRBV5-1,NA,NA,TGCGCCAGCAGCCAACTTTCGACAGGGAACACTGAAGCTTTCTTT,CASSQLSTGNTEAFF
TRBJ1-6,TRBV6-5,NA,NA,TGTGCCAGCAGTTCCCGGACAACACCTGCAAATTCACCCCTCCACTTT,CASSSRTTPANSPLHF
TRBJ1-2,TRBV7-6,NA,once,TGTGCCAGCAGCCCATCTCCCGACAGCAACTATGGCTACACCTTC,CASSPSPDSNYGYTF
TRBJ2-2,TRBV6-1,NA,NA,TGTGCCAGCAGTGATCGCGACACCGGGGAGCTGTTTTTT,CASSDRDTGELFF
TRBJ2-1,TRBV5-4,NA,NA,TGTGCCAGCAGCGTCGGGACTGAACCTTACAATGAGCAGTTCTTC,CASSVGTEPYNEQFF
TRBJ1-1,TRBV7-9,NA,NA,TGTGCCAGCAGCGGTACAGGTTTAGACACTGAAGCTTTCTTT,CASSGTGLDTEAFF
TRBJ1-1,TRBV18,NA,NA,TGTGCCAGCTCAGGTGACAGGAACACTGAAGCTTTCTTT,CASSGDRNTEAFF
TRBJ2-7,TRBV4-1,NA,NA,TGCGCCAGCAGCCTAGGGGTTGGTAGCGTTGAGCAGTACTTC,CASSLGVGSVEQYF
TRBJ2-7,TRBV25-1,TRBD1,few,TGTGCCAGCAGTGACACCGGGACAGGGGTACACGAGCAGTACTTC,CASSDTGTGVHEQYF
TRBJ1-2,TRBV12-3/TRBV12-4,NA,once,TGTGCCAGCAGGGGGACCTATGGCTACACCTTC,CASRGTYGYTF
TRBJ1-2,TRBV10-2,NA,NA,TGCGCCAGCAGTGAGTCTGTGGGGGCGACATCAAATGGCTACACCTTC,CASSESVGATSNGYTF
TRBJ1-2,TRBV19,NA,NA,TGTGCCAGTAGTATAGGAGACTATGGCTACACCTTC,CASSIGDYGYTF
TRBJ1-1,TRBV19,NA,NA,TGTGCCAGTAGTATCCCTAGGATGAACACTGAAGCTTTCTTT,CASSIPRMNTEAFF
TRBJ1-4,TRBV7-9,NA,NA,TGTGCCAGCAGCTCCGGACTGGGATCTCGAGAAAAACTGTTTTTT,CASSSGLGSREKLFF